These T cell receptor beta chains were read from a single sample in a study of T cells of healthy individuals. TCRdb redid the calling of the 5' RACE reads with MiXCR, one entry per CDR3 protein. The data show about 63,000 distinct CDR3 sequences, 15% to 20% seen once. These TCRs come from a human donor in good health. Both conserved end residues are part of each CDR3. The D gene is left open where the match is weak. A clone size is listed for some rows: how often the clone was seen (once, few, many), or a class if it is expanded.

>TRBJ2-1|16|TRBD2|TRBV6-6|-
CASSYSPSGGYNEQFF
TGTGCCAGCAGTTACTCCCCTAGCGGGGGCTACAATGAGCAGTTCTTC
>TRBJ1-5|14|TRBD1|TRBV19|many
CASRDRDRGRPQHF
TGTGCCAGTAGGGACCGGGACAGGGGACGGCCCCAGCATTTT
>TRBJ1-2|13|-|TRBV20-1|few
CSAREGDGYGYTF
TGCAGTGCTAGAGAAGGGGACGGCTATGGCTACACCTTC
>TRBJ2-7|16|-|TRBV4-1|few
CASSQDLGVPPYEQYF
TGCGCCAGCAGCCAAGATTTGGGGGTACCTCCCTACGAGCAGTACTTC
>TRBJ2-1|16|-|TRBV6-1|-
CASSELSGTPLDEQFF
TGTGCCAGCAGTGAACTTTCGGGGACTCCCTTGGATGAGCAGTTCTTC
>TRBJ2-3|15|-|TRBV5-1|-
CASSLWGSGTDTQYF
TGTGCCAGCAGCTTATGGGGGAGTGGCACAGATACGCAGTATTTT
>TRBJ1-1|14|-|TRBV4-3|few
CASSQDGPNTEAFF
TGCGCCAGCAGCCAAGATGGACCGAACACTGAAGCTTTCTTT
>TRBJ2-3|13|TRBD1|TRBV7-9|many
CASSGQGGDTQYF
TGTGCCAGCAGCGGACAGGGAGGAGATACGCAGTATTTT
>TRBJ1-1|14|-|TRBV6-5|-
CASSYWPLNTEAFF
TGTGCCAGCAGTTACTGGCCTTTGAACACTGAAGCTTTCTTT
>TRBJ2-2|16|-|TRBV27|many
CASSSPTRDVTGELFF
TGTGCCAGCAGTTCGCCGACTAGAGATGTAACCGGGGAGCTGTTTTTT
>TRBJ2-3|17|TRBD2|TRBV7-2|-
CASSRSGTSKGTDTQYF
TGTGCCAGCAGCCGGTCCGGGACTAGCAAGGGCACAGATACGCAGTATTTT
>TRBJ2-5|15|-|TRBV7-2|many
CASSLADRNQETQYF
TGTGCCAGCAGCTTAGCAGACAGGAATCAAGAGACCCAGTACTTC
>TRBJ1-6|13|-|TRBV2|few
CASSLDSDSPLHF
TGTGCCAGCAGCTTGGACAGTGATTCACCCCTCCACTTT
>TRBJ2-7|16|-|TRBV20-1|many
CSANIRDVGRPHEQYF
TGCAGTGCTAATATTCGCGACGTTGGCCGGCCCCACGAGCAGTACTTC
>TRBJ1-5|16|TRBD1|TRBV12-3/TRBV12-4|many
CASNLGTGNSNQPQHF
TGTGCCAGCAACCTTGGGACAGGTAATAGCAATCAGCCCCAGCATTTT
>TRBJ2-1|13|-|TRBV7-3|many
CASSGDNYNEQFF
TGTGCCAGCAGCGGGGACAACTACAATGAGCAGTTCTTC
>TRBJ2-1|15|TRBD2|TRBV3-1|many
CASSPAGGPGNEQFF
TGTGCCAGCAGTCCCGCGGGGGGGCCAGGCAATGAGCAGTTCTTC
>TRBJ2-7|14|-|TRBV6-4|-
CASSATRALYEQYF
TGTGCCAGCAGTGCCACGAGGGCCTTATACGAGCAGTACTTC
>TRBJ2-1|12|-|TRBV10-2|-
CASTLGPNEQFF
TGCGCCAGCACGCTCGGCCCCAATGAGCAGTTCTTC
>TRBJ2-5|15|TRBD1|TRBV5-4|-
CASSLDRGRQETQYF
TGTGCCAGCAGCCTGGACAGGGGGCGGCAAGAGACCCAGTACTTC
>TRBJ2-7|12|-|TRBV6-1|once
CASRNGGYEQYF
TGTGCCAGCAGAAATGGGGGCTACGAGCAGTACTTC
>TRBJ2-7|15|TRBD2|TRBV5-6|few
CASSNLAGVSYEQYF
TGTGCCAGCAGTAACCTAGCGGGAGTCTCCTACGAGCAGTACTTC
>TRBJ2-3|15|-|TRBV18|-
CASSPPSVGPDTQYF
TGTGCCAGCTCACCCCCCTCCGTGGGCCCAGATACGCAGTATTTT
>TRBJ1-6|14|-|TRBV9|few
CASSQYGPNSPLHF
TGTGCCAGCAGCCAATACGGACCGAATTCACCCCTCCACTTT
>TRBJ2-2|15|-|TRBV7-8|-
CASSLGGSSTGELFF
TGTGCCAGCAGCTTAGGTGGCTCGTCAACCGGGGAGCTGTTTTTT
>TRBJ1-2|13|TRBD1|TRBV6-2/TRBV6-3|few
CASSRTGSDGYTF
TGTGCCAGCAGCCGGACAGGGTCTGATGGCTACACCTTC
>TRBJ2-7|12|-|TRBV29-1|many
CSVAGESYEQYF
TGCAGCGTTGCGGGGGAATCCTACGAGCAGTACTTC
>TRBJ2-5|13|-|TRBV14|medium-sized
CASSQGSFRAQYF
TGTGCCAGCAGCCAAGGGTCTTTCCGGGCCCAGTACTTC
>TRBJ2-2|13|-|TRBV7-2|few
CASSLNPPGELFF
TGTGCCAGCAGCCTGAACCCGCCCGGGGAGCTGTTTTTT
>TRBJ2-7|15|TRBD2|TRBV25-1|many
CASSRRAGAGNEQYF
TGTGCCAGCAGTCGGAGAGCGGGAGCGGGTAACGAGCAGTACTTC
>TRBJ2-3|13|TRBD2|TRBV20-1|many
CSAGTTSTDTQYF
TGCAGTGCTGGGACTACTAGCACAGATACGCAGTATTTT
>TRBJ2-7|15|-|TRBV20-1|many
CSARDVKLSPYEQYF
TGCAGTGCTAGAGATGTAAAGCTTAGTCCATACGAGCAGTACTTC
>TRBJ2-7|13|TRBD1|TRBV2|-
CASRGTGVYEQYF
TGTGCCAGCAGGGGGACAGGGGTCTACGAGCAGTACTTC
>TRBJ2-1|12|-|TRBV20-1|few
CSVATRRAEQFF
TGCAGTGTTGCGACTAGGCGGGCTGAGCAGTTCTTC
>TRBJ1-5|14|-|TRBV4-1|-
CASSQQSSSQPQHF
TGCGCCAGCAGCCAACAATCCAGTAGTCAGCCCCAGCATTTT
>TRBJ2-1|15|TRBD1|TRBV20-1|many
CSARDLRDSYNEQFF
TGCAGTGCTAGAGATTTAAGGGACAGCTACAATGAGCAGTTCTTC